This T cell receptor beta chain was captured by sequencing in a study of identical twins. Study findings and constraints: Reduced insertions were recorded for abundant cord blood beta clonotypes, with no such pattern in memory repertoires.

The CDR3 is made up of 14 amino acids. Per germline, CDR1 SGHTA and CDR2 FQGTGA. V shed 4 bases, J shed 7 bases, and the junction held 6 bases outside the gene matches. TCRdb ran MiXCR on the 5' RACE reads and lists one entry per CDR3 protein. The table includes about 470,000 distinct CDR3 sequences, roughly 26% detected once. Comments on this clonotype: Its antigen is unknown.

Every sampled donor was Caucasian and healthy. This sample was also put to use in a study of T cells expressing NK-cell markers. That work adds: Each TCR beta repertoire originated in sorted T cells that were CD3+CD56+NKG2C+, CD3+CD56+NKG2C- or CD3+CD56-NKG2C+. Researchers report these clonotypes also headed the CD3+CD56-NKG2C+ fraction in four donors.

This chain joins TRBV7-3 and TRBJ1-2; 10 nucleotides align to TRBD1. This clonotype was obtained from a young woman in good health. Input material: CD4+ T cells sorted from blood. The CDR3 DNA reads TGTGCCAGCAGCTCAGGGGGACAGGGGCTTGGCTACACCTTC. As protein: CASSSGGQGLGYTF.